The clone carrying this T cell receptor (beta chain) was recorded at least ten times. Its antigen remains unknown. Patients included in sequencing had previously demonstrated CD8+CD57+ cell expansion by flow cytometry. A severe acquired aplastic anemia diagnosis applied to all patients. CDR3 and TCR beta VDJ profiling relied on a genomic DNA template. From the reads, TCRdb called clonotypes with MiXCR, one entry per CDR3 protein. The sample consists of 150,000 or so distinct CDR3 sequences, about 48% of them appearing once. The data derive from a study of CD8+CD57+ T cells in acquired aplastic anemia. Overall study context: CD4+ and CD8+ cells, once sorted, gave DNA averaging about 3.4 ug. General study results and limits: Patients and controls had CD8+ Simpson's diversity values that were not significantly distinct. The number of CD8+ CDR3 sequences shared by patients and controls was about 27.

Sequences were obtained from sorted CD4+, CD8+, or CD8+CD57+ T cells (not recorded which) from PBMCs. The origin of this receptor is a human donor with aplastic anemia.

CDR3 coding DNA: TGTGCCAGCAGCGTAGCTGGGGGGGGCTATGGCTACACCTTC. Amino acids: CASSVAGGGYGYTF. The chain uses TRBV9 and TRBJ1-2; D may be TRBD1 (5 bases). This CDR3 is 14 amino acids long. Germline V gives CDR1 SGDLS, CDR2 YYNGEE. Deletions cut 0 bases from V and 4 bases from J, with 10 bases between. Full variable domain (remainder filled in from reference TRBV9 and TRBJ1-2): DSGVTQTPKHLITATGQRVTLRCSPRSGDLSVYWYQQSLDQGLQFLIQYYNGEERAKGNILERFSAQQFPDLHSELNLSSLELGDSALYFCASSVAGGGYGYTFGSGTRLTVV.